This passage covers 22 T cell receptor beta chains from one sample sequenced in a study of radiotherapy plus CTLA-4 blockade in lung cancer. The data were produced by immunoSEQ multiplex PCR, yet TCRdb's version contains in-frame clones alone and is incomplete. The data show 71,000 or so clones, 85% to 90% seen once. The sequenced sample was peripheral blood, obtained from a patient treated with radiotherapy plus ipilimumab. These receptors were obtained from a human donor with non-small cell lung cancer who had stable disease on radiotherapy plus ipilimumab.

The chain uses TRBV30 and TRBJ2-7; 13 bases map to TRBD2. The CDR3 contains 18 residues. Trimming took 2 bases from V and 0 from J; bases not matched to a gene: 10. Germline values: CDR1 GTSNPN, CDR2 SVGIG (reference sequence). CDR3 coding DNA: TGTGCCTGGAGTTCTAAGGGACTAGCGGGATCGAGCTCCTACGAGCAGTACTTC. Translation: CAWSSKGLAGSSSYEQYF.

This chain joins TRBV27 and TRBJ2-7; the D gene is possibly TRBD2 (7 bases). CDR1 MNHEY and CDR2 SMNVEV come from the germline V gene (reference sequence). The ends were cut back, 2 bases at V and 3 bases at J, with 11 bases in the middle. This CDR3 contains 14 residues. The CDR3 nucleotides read TGTGCCAGCAGTTTAAGGGGGGGAGTCTACGAGCAGTACTTC. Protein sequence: CASSLRGGVYEQYF.

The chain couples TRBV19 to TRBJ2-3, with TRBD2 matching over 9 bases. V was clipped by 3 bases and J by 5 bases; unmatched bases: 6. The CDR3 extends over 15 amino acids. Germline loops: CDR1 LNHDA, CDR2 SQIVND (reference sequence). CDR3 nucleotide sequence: TGTGCCAGTAGTATTGGCGGGGGGGCCGGAGATACGCAGTATTTT. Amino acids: CASSIGGGAGDTQYF.

The CDR3 region is CASSQEGVGSYNSPLHF. CDR3 bases: TGTGCCAGCAGCCAAGAGGGGGTGGGCTCCTATAATTCACCCCTCCACTTT. The chain is built from TRBV4-2 and TRBJ1-6; D is possibly TRBD1 (5 bases). This CDR3 comprises 17 residues. Germline CDR1 LGHNA, CDR2 YNFKEQ. The V and J ends lost 0 bases and 0 bases respectively, with 9 bases between them.

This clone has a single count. CDR3 sequence (DNA): TGTGCCAGCAGCCCCGGGACAGGGGGTTATGGCTACACCTTC. It codes for CASSPGTGGYGYTF. The chain is built from TRBV28 and TRBJ1-2; 11 bases match TRBD1. With 6 bases clipped from V and 5 bases from J, the junction kept 5 bases outside the gene matches. The length of the CDR3 is 14 residues. Germline-derived CDR1 and CDR2 are MDHEN and SYDVKM.

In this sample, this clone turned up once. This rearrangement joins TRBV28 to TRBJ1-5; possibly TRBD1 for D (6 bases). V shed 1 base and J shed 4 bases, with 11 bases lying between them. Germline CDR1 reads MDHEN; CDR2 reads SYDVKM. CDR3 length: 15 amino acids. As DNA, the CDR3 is TGTGCCAGCAGTTTATATGGGGGGGCGAATCAGCCCCAGCATTTT. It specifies CASSLYGGANQPQHF.

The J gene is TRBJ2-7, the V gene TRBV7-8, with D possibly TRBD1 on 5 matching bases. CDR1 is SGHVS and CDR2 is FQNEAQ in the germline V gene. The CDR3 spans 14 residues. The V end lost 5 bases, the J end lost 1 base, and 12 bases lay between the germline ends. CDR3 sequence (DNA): TGTGCCAGCAGCCCAAAGGGGTCATCCTACGAGCAGTACTTC. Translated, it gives CASSPKGSSYEQYF.

The CDR3 coding sequence is TGTGCCAGCAGTCCCCTTGGGCTCGGGACAGGGGGCCTTCAGAGAGGAAACACCATATATTTT. Its translation is CASSPLGLGTGGLQRGNTIYF. The chain has TRBV28 and TRBJ1-3; 12 positions match TRBD1. Losses at the gene ends were 5 bases for V and 4 bases for J; bases not matched to a gene: 21. Looked up from germline, CDR1 is MDHEN and CDR2 is SYDVKM. The CDR3 is made up of 21 amino acids.

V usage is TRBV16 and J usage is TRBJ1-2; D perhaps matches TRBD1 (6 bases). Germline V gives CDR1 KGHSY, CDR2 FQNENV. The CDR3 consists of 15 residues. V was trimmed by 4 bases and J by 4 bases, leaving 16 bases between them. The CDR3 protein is CASSRGQQGSYGYTF. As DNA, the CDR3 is TGTGCCAGCAGCCGCGGTCAACAGGGTTCCTATGGCTACACCTTC.

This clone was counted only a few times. CDR3 loop: CASSLAQKGPSPLHF. The CDR3 DNA sequence: TGTGCCAGCAGCTTAGCCCAGAAGGGGCCTTCACCCCTCCACTTT. The rearrangement joins TRBV11-1 to TRBJ1-6, with D perhaps matching TRBD1 (5 bases). The germline V gene has CDR1 SGHAT and CDR2 FQDESV (reference sequence). V was pared by 0 bases and J by 9 bases, with 12 bases between. The CDR3 is 15 amino acids.

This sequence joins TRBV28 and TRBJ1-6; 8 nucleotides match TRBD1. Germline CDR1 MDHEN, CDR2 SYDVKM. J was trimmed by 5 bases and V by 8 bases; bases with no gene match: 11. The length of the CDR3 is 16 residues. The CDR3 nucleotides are TGTGCCAGCCGTGGACAGGGTGAAATCAATAATTCACCCCTCCACTTT. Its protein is CASRGQGEINNSPLHF.

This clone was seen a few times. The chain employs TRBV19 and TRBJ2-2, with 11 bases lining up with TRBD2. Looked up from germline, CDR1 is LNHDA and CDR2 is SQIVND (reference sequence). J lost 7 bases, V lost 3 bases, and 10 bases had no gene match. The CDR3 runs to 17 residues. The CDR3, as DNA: TGTGCCAGTAGTATCCCTACTAGCGGGGGAGCCGTCGGGGAGCTGTTTTTT. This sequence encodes CASSIPTSGGAVGELFF.

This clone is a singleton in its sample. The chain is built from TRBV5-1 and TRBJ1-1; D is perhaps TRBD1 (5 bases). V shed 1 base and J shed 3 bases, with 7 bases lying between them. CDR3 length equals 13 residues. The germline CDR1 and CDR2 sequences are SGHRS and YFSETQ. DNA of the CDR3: TGCGCCAGCAGCTTGCAGGGCTACACTGAAGCTTTCTTT. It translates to CASSLQGYTEAFF.

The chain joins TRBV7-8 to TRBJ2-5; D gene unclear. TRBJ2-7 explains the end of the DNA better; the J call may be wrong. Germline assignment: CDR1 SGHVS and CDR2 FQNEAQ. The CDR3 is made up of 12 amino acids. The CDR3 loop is CASSLVGDEQYF. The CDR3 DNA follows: TGTGCCAGCAGCTTAGTAGGTGACGAGCAGTACTTC.

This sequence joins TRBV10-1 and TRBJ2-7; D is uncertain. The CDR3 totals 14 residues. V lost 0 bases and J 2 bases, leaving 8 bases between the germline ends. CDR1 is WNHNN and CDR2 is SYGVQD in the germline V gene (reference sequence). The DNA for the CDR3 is TGCGCCAGCAGTGAGTCCAAAACCCCCTACGAGCAGTACTTC. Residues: CASSESKTPYEQYF.

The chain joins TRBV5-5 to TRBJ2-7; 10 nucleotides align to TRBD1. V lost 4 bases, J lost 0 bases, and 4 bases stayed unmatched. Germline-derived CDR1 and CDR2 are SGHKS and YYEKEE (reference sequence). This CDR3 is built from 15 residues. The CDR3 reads CASSIGTGVSYEQYF. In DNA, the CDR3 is TGTGCCAGCAGCATCGGGACAGGGGTCTCCTACGAGCAGTACTTC.

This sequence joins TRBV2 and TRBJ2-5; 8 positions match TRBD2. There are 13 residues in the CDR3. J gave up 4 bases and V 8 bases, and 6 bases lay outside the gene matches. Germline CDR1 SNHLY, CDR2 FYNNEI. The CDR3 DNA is TGTGCCAGCGCCTCCGGGACTAGAGAGACCCAGTACTTC. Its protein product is CASASGTRETQYF.

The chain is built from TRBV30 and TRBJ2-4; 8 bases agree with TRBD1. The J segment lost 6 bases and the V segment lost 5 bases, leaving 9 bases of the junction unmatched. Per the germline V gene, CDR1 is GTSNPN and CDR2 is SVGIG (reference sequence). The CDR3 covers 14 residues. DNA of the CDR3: TGTGCCTGGGCCAGACAGGGGAGACGAAACATTCAGTACTTC. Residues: CAWARQGRRNIQYF.

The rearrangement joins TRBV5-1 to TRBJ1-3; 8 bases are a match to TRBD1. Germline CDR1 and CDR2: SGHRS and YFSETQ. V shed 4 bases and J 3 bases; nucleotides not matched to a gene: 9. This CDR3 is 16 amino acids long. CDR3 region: CASSGLQGAGGNTIYF. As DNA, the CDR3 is TGCGCCAGCAGCGGCCTTCAGGGGGCGGGTGGAAACACCATATATTTT.

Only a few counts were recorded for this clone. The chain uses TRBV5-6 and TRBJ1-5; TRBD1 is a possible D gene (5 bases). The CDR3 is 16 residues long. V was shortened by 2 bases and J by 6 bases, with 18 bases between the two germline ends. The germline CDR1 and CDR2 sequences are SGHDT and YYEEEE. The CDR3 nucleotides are TGTGCCAGCAGCTTCAATTGGGACGGTCAGAGTCAGCCCCAGCATTTT. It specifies CASSFNWDGQSQPQHF.

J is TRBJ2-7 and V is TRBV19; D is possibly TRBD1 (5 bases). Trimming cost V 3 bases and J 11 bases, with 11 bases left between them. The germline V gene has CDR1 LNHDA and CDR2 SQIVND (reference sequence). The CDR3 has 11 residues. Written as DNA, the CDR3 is TGTGCCAGTAGTATCGCAAAACAGGAGTACTTC. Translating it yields CASSIAKQEYF.

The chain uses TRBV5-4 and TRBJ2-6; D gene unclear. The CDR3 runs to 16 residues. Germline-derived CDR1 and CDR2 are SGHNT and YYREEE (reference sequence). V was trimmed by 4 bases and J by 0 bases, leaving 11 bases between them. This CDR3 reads CASSLPTVSGANVLTF. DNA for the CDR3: TGTGCCAGCAGCCTGCCAACGGTCTCTGGGGCCAACGTCCTGACTTTC.